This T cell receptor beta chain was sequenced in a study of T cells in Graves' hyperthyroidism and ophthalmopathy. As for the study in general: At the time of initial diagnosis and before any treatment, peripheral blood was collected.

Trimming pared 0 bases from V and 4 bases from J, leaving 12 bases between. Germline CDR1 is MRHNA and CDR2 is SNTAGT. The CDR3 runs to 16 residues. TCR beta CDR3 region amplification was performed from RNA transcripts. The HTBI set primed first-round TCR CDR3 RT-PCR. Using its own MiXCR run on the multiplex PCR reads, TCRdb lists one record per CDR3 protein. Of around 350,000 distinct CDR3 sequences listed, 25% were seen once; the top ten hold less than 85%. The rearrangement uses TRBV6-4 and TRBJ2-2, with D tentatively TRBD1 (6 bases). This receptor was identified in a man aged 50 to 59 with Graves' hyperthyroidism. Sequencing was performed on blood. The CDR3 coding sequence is TGTGCCAGCAGTGACTCTACAACAGGGACCACCGGGGAGCTGTTTTTT. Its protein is CASSDSTTGTTGELFF.